The present T cell receptor (beta chain) was sequenced within a study of Tregs in tolerant kidney transplant recipients. Of note for this clone: No antigen is known for it.

Generated by immunoSEQ multiplex PCR, the TCRdb table keeps only in-frame clones and is missing some. The sample records around 64,000 clones, roughly 86% being singletons. The germline V gene has CDR1 SGHTA and CDR2 FQGTGA. The CDR3 sequence is 14 residues long. V lost 2 bases, J lost 4 bases, and 11 bases lay in between. Mixed chimerism was transient after nonmyeloablative marrow transplants from related graft donors. The study's findings and limits: Nucleotide sequences could not be compared across some patients' samples due to primer changes.

The TCR comes from a human patient who received a combined kidney and bone marrow transplant. Some T cells may be graft donor cells. The chain links TRBV7-3 to TRBJ1-1; no definite D call. The sequencing here drew on CD4+ T cells from blood (PBMCs), taken 6 months after the transplant. CDR3 residues: CASSLERVSTEAFF. The CDR3 nucleotides read TGTGCCAGCAGCTTAGAGCGGGTTTCCACTGAAGCTTTCTTT.